This T cell receptor beta chain was observed in a study of blood T cell repertoires in COVID-19. Assay: immunoSEQ multiplex PCR; the TCRdb copy retains only in-frame clones and omits some. The sample contains approximately 250,000 clones, around 89% of which appear only once. Germline CDR1 and CDR2: MNHEY and SMNVEV (reference sequence). The V and J ends lost 2 bases and 6 bases, in that order; junction bases with no gene match: 5. The CDR3 consists of 15 residues. This sequence originates from a woman in her 30s with acute COVID-19. Sequencing was performed on PBMCs or T cells enriched from blood (not recorded which). The J gene is TRBJ1-2, the V gene TRBV27; 11 positions match TRBD1. The CDR3 loop is CASSLIPDRGHGYTF. The CDR3 DNA reads as TGTGCCAGCAGTTTAATCCCGGACAGGGGGCATGGCTACACCTTC.